This entry lists 4 T cell receptor beta chains sequenced from one sample in a study of blood T cells in healthy people across ages. It was with a sample-barcoded 5' primer and a J-beta primer mix that a second PCR of roughly 7 to 12 cycles was run. TCRdb itself ran the 5' RACE reads through MiXCR, one entry per CDR3 protein. The sample has 700,000 to 950,000 distinct CDR3 sequences; more than 45% are singletons. The sequencing sample was made of blood. The receptors here all came from a man under 40 in good health.

In this sample, this clonotype turned up a few times. The V and J genes are TRBV7-9 and TRBJ2-5, with 9 bases that match TRBD1. CDR3 length: 13 residues. From germline, CDR1 is SEHNR and CDR2 FQNEAQ (reference sequence). Unmatched junction bases numbered 7, after V lost 10 bases and J lost 4 bases. The CDR3 nucleotides are TGTGCCACATATGGGACAGGGATAGAGACCCAGTACTTC. Translation gives CATYGTGIETQYF.

Only a few counts were recorded for this clonotype. The rearrangement uses TRBV5-1 and TRBJ2-5, with a weak D call TRBD2 (6 bases). CDR1 and CDR2 (germline): SGHRS, YFSETQ. Trimming removed 4 bases at V and 2 bases at J, with 15 bases between. The CDR3 has 15 amino acids. CDR3 protein: CASSLEGPFQETQYF. As DNA, the CDR3 is TGCGCCAGCAGCCTGGAGGGACCCTTTCAAGAGACCCAGTACTTC. Complete variable domain (other parts from reference TRBV5-1 and TRBJ2-5): KAGVTQTPRYLIKTRGQQVTLSCSPISGHRSVSWYQQTPGQGLQFLFEYFSETQRNKGNFPGRFSGRQFSNSRSEMNVSTLELGDSALYLCASSLEGPFQETQYFGPGTRLLVL.

This clonotype was observed a few times. V is TRBV29-1 and J is TRBJ2-4; D unresolved. V was clipped by 4 bases and J by 7 bases, with 5 bases between them. The CDR3 runs 10 residues. The germline CDR1 and CDR2 sequences are SQVTM and ANQGSEA. CDR3 bases: TGCAGCGTTGTACTTAACATTCAGTACTTC. It translates to CSVVLNIQYF.

In this sample, this clonotype turned up a few times. The V gene is TRBV11-2, the J gene TRBJ2-1, with D maybe TRBD2 (6 bases). Trimming shortened V by 1 base and J by 5 bases, and 12 bases separated the two germline ends. This CDR3 has 15 residues. Germline-derived CDR1 and CDR2 are SGHAT and FQNNGV. Written as DNA, the CDR3 is TGTGCCAGCAGCTTAGGTGCGGGACTTAACAATGAGCAGTTCTTC. It encodes CASSLGAGLNNEQFF.